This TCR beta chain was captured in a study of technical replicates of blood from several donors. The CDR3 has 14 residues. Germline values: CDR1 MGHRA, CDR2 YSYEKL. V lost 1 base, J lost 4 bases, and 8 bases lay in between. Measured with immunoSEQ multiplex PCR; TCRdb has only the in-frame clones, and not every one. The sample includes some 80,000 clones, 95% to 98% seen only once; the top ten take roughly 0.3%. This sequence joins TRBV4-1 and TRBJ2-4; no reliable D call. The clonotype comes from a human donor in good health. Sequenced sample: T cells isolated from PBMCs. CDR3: CASSQALTKNIQYF. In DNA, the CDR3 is TGCGCCAGCAGCCAAGCCTTGACTAAAAACATTCAGTACTTC.